This is a list of T cell receptor beta chains from one sample in a study of T cells in Graves' hyperthyroidism and ophthalmopathy. Each CDR3 protein gets one entry after TCRdb re-called the multiplex PCR reads with MiXCR. The sample carries about 500,000 distinct CDR3 sequences, about a sixth recorded once. Input material: blood. All receptors come from a woman aged 18-30 years with Graves' ophthalmopathy. Both conserved end residues are part of each CDR3. The D gene is left open where the match is weak. For some rows the clone size is stated as once, few or many, or as a class when expanded; others skip it.

17	NA	TRBV20-1	TRBJ1-5	NA	CSARDFGAGDSNQPQHF	TGCAGTGCTAGAGATTTTGGGGCTGGGGATAGCAATCAGCCCCAGCATTTT
12	TRBD1	TRBV11-2	TRBJ1-3	NA	CASSGTANTIYF	TGTGCCAGCAGTGGGACAGCAAACACCATATATTTT
21	TRBD1	TRBV20-1	TRBJ2-6	NA	CSARDLGQGGPIFSGANVLTF	TGCAGTGCTAGAGATCTGGGACAGGGAGGACCCATATTCTCTGGGGCCAACGTCCTGACTTTC
14	NA	TRBV9	TRBJ1-1	many	CASSVDLGDTEAFF	TGTGCCAGCAGCGTAGATCTAGGGGACACTGAAGCTTTCTTT
19	NA	TRBV2	TRBJ1-2	few	CASSEGWRDNLGYSAGYTF	TGTGCCAGCAGTGAAGGTTGGCGGGACAACCTGGGCTATAGTGCTGGCTACACCTTC
14	TRBD2	TRBV27	TRBJ2-1	many	CASQAGLLNNEQFF	TGTGCCAGTCAAGCGGGACTACTTAACAATGAGCAGTTCTTC
16	NA	TRBV2	TRBJ1-5	many	CASSGGGGGYNQPQHF	TGTGCCAGCAGTGGAGGGGGTGGGGGGTACAATCAGCCCCAGCATTTT
15	NA	TRBV5-1	TRBJ2-1	many	CASSLALGGNNEQFF	TGCGCCAGCAGCTTGGCATTGGGGGGAAACAATGAGCAGTTCTTC
16	NA	TRBV6-5	TRBJ2-5	few	CASSYFRAGTDETQYF	TGTGCCAGCAGTTACTTCAGGGCGGGGACCGACGAGACCCAGTACTTC
15	NA	TRBV4-1	TRBJ2-1	NA	CASSLGPSWGNEQFF	TGCGCCAGCAGCCTAGGACCCAGTTGGGGCAATGAGCAGTTCTTC
13	NA	TRBV4-1	TRBJ1-2	few	CASSQGGGYGYTF	TGCGCCAGCAGCCAAGGGGGGGGGTATGGCTACACCTTC
14	NA	TRBV6-1	TRBJ2-3	few	CASSRDSRTDTQYF	TGTGCCAGCAGTCGGGACTCCCGGACAGATACGCAGTATTTT
15	NA	TRBV7-9	TRBJ1-4	NA	CASSLLPAYNEKLFF	TGTGCCAGCAGCTTACTGCCGGCCTATAATGAAAAACTGTTTTTT
15	TRBD1	TRBV6-1	TRBJ2-7	few	CASSEWDRGTYEQYF	TGTGCCAGCAGTGAATGGGACAGGGGCACCTACGAGCAGTACTTC
14	NA	TRBV28	TRBJ1-2	NA	CASSLIAGIDGYTF	TGTGCCAGCAGTTTAATCGCCGGGATAGACGGCTACACCTTC
15	TRBD2	TRBV12-3/TRBV12-4	TRBJ2-5	many	CASSWVAGVQEAQYF	TGTGCCAGCAGTTGGGTAGCGGGGGTTCAAGAGGCCCAGTACTTC
16	TRBD1	TRBV5-8	TRBJ2-1	NA	CASSHRDRGNYNEQFF	TGTGCCAGCAGCCACCGGGACAGGGGAAACTACAATGAGCAGTTCTTC
14	NA	TRBV7-9	TRBJ2-1	many	CASSLAGTYNEQFF	TGTGCCAGCAGCTTAGCGGGAACCTACAATGAGCAGTTCTTC
15	NA	TRBV14	TRBJ2-7	NA	CASSRGGRAPYEQYF	TGTGCCAGCAGCCGTGGTGGGCGGGCACCATACGAGCAGTACTTC
14	NA	TRBV4-3	TRBJ2-7	many	CASSQEGGSYEQYF	TGCGCCAGCAGCCAAGAAGGGGGCTCCTACGAGCAGTACTTC
14	NA	TRBV5-1	TRBJ1-3	NA	CASSTGRRGGTIYF	TGCGCCAGCAGCACCGGGCGGCGCGGTGGCACCATATATTTT
13	NA	TRBV12-3/TRBV12-4	TRBJ1-1	many	CASSLNSNTEAFF	TGTGCCAGCAGTTTGAACTCGAACACTGAAGCTTTCTTT
20	TRBD2	TRBV10-3	TRBJ2-1	few	CAITALGNSGRAISYNEQFF	TGTGCCATCACCGCCCTCGGAAATAGCGGGAGGGCCATTTCCTACAATGAGCAGTTCTTC
13	NA	TRBV12-3/TRBV12-4	TRBJ1-5	many	CASKAGGNQPQHF	TGTGCCAGCAAGGCAGGGGGCAATCAGCCCCAGCATTTT
15	TRBD2	TRBV20-1	TRBJ2-7	many	CSAEAGTSGASEQYF	TGCAGTGCTGAAGCCGGGACTAGCGGAGCAAGTGAGCAGTACTTC
14	TRBD1	TRBV4-1	TRBJ1-1	NA	CASSDRGRNTEAFF	TGCGCCAGCAGTGACAGGGGGAGGAACACTGAAGCTTTCTTT
15	NA	TRBV28	TRBJ2-5	many	CASSLGQGEWETQYF	TGTGCCAGCAGTTTAGGGCAGGGCGAGTGGGAGACCCAGTACTTC
17	NA	TRBV10-3	TRBJ1-4	NA	CAISEFAGLSTNEKLFF	TGTGCCATCAGTGAGTTTGCAGGCCTATCAACTAATGAAAAACTGTTTTTT
19	TRBD2	TRBV7-3	TRBJ2-2	NA	CASSTGPSGRVPRTGELFF	TGTGCCAGCAGCACCGGCCCTAGCGGGAGGGTCCCTAGGACCGGGGAGCTGTTTTTT
15	NA	TRBV15	TRBJ2-7	NA	CATSRDIGPDYEQYF	TGTGCCACCAGCAGAGATATTGGTCCCGATTACGAGCAGTACTTC
17	NA	TRBV24-1	TRBJ1-3	NA	CATSDPKDIQTGNTIYF	TGTGCCACCAGTGATCCAAAGGACATCCAGACTGGAAACACCATATATTTT
19	TRBD2	TRBV6-2/TRBV6-3	TRBJ2-4	many	CASSYTSVSGGRAKNIQYF	TGTGCCAGCAGTTACACCTCGGTTAGCGGGGGCCGGGCCAAAAACATTCAGTACTTC
16	TRBD1	TRBV30	TRBJ1-1	few	CAWRAGQGEIIAEAFF	TGTGCCTGGAGGGCAGGACAGGGGGAAATTATCGCTGAAGCTTTCTTT
16	NA	TRBV20-1	TRBJ2-1	many	CSARDLGGSSYNEQFF	TGCAGTGCTAGAGATCTCGGAGGGAGCTCCTACAATGAGCAGTTCTTC
15	TRBD1	TRBV5-1	TRBJ1-2	many	CASSYAGGTNYGYTF	TGCGCCAGCAGCTACGCAGGGGGCACAAACTATGGCTACACCTTC
15	TRBD1	TRBV6-5	TRBJ1-1	few	CASSWDRGTNTEAFF	TGTGCCAGCAGTTGGGACAGGGGAACGAACACTGAAGCTTTCTTT
15	TRBD1	TRBV13	TRBJ1-2	NA	CASSPTGGALDGYTF	TGTGCCAGCAGCCCGACAGGGGGCGCGCTGGATGGCTACACCTTC
15	NA	TRBV20-1	TRBJ1-5	many	CSARDGVGDYQPQHF	TGCAGTGCTAGAGATGGTGTGGGGGACTATCAGCCCCAGCATTTT
16	NA	TRBV5-1	TRBJ2-3	few	CASSPDLLTNTDTQYF	TGCGCCAGCAGCCCGGACCTCCTTACTAACACAGATACGCAGTATTTT
18	TRBD2	TRBV7-9	TRBJ2-2	NA	CASSWGLAGATSTGELFF	TGTGCCAGCAGCTGGGGACTAGCGGGAGCGACTAGCACCGGGGAGCTGTTTTTT
18	NA	TRBV28	TRBJ2-6	few	CASSLTFGGSSGANVLTF	TGTGCCAGCAGTCTGACCTTCGGAGGGAGCTCTGGGGCCAACGTCCTGACTTTC
13	NA	TRBV10-2	TRBJ1-2	few	CASSAAELDGYTF	TGCGCCAGCAGTGCGGCGGAGTTGGATGGCTACACCTTC
15	NA	TRBV30	TRBJ1-2	many	CAWSVRGPSDGGYTF	TGTGCCTGGAGTGTAAGGGGACCGAGCGACGGTGGCTACACCTTC
14	NA	TRBV19	TRBJ1-5	NA	CASWTGTSNQPQHF	TGTGCCAGTTGGACCGGGACAAGTAATCAGCCCCAGCATTTT
14	NA	TRBV7-6	TRBJ2-7	NA	CASSLTTFGYEQYF	TGTGCCAGCAGCTTAACAACGTTCGGCTACGAGCAGTACTTC
14	NA	TRBV4-1	TRBJ1-5	many	CASSQGNGNQPQHF	TGCGCCAGCAGCCAGGGGAATGGCAATCAGCCCCAGCATTTT
14	NA	TRBV4-2	TRBJ1-2	NA	CASSQGLGNYGYTF	TGTGCCAGCAGCCAAGGGTTGGGAAACTATGGCTACACCTTC
14	NA	TRBV30	TRBJ1-3	few	CAWKGQASRNTIYF	TGTGCCTGGAAGGGCCAGGCCTCACGAAACACCATATATTTT
18	TRBD1	TRBV15	TRBJ2-3	NA	CATSSEGTGRGSTDTQYF	TGTGCCACCAGCAGCGAGGGGACAGGGAGAGGGAGCACAGATACGCAGTATTTT
13	NA	TRBV13	TRBJ1-2	many	CASSLASNYGYTF	TGTGCCAGCAGCTTAGCCTCTAACTATGGCTACACCTTC
11	NA	TRBV29-1	TRBJ2-3	few	CSATATDTQYF	TGCAGCGCTACCGCCACAGATACGCAGTATTTT
13	NA	TRBV5-6	TRBJ1-5	NA	CANRAPVDQPQHF	TGTGCCAACCGAGCGCCGGTGGACCAGCCCCAGCATTTT
14	NA	TRBV6-2/TRBV6-3	TRBJ2-3	many	CASSYGGGADTQYF	TGTGCCAGCAGTTATGGAGGGGGCGCAGATACGCAGTATTTT
15	NA	TRBV7-2	TRBJ2-1	few	CASSLQRISYNEQFF	TGTGCCAGCAGCTTACAACGGATCTCCTACAATGAGCAGTTCTTC
14	NA	TRBV27	TRBJ1-2	NA	CASSSPDLNYGYTF	TGTGCCAGCAGTTCCCCGGACCTTAACTATGGCTACACCTTC